The 12 T cell receptor beta chains reported below all come from one sample, sequenced in a study of T cells in Graves' hyperthyroidism and ophthalmopathy. Amplified TCR beta CDR3 regions derived from RNA transcripts. Using the HTBI primer set, a first-round RT-PCR was run on the TCR CDR3. One entry per CDR3 protein, called by TCRdb with MiXCR from the multiplex PCR reads. The data hold about 570,000 distinct CDR3 sequences, with roughly 50% observed a single time. The sequencing sample was made of peripheral blood or thyroid tissue (not recorded which). These receptors came from an adult woman with Graves' disease, either hyperthyroidism or ophthalmopathy (not recorded which).

The chain joins TRBV7-9 to TRBJ2-7, with D possibly called TRBD1 or TRBD2 (10 bases each). The germline V gene encodes CDR1 SEHNR and CDR2 FQNEAQ (reference sequence). V lost 5 bases, J lost 5 bases, and 19 bases lay in between. The CDR3 runs 15 residues. The CDR3 region is CASSRTGGTSDEQYF. The CDR3 nucleotides read TGTGCCAGCAGCCGGACAGGGGGGACTAGCGACGAGCAGTACTTC.

As for this clonotype: Here the CDR3 omits its conserved ending phenylalanine or tryptophan, so a read error is the likely source. It is unclear where the CDR3 begins or ends on the DNA, so no DNA is shown, and the CDR3 is as TCRdb lists it. V and J are TRBV6-5 and TRBJ1-1; the DNA was not used to check the table's D call, TRBD1. The CDR3 sequence runs 10 residues, both termini included. Germline V lookup: CDR1 MNHEY, CDR2 SVGAGI. The CDR3: CASSYSRGVA.

The chain joins TRBV6-6 to TRBJ1-2, with 9 nucleotides matching TRBD1. J was trimmed by 7 bases and V by 5 bases; bases with no gene match: 5. The CDR3 has 13 amino acids. Germline CDR1 reads MNHNY; CDR2 reads SVGAGI (reference sequence). This CDR3 is CASSAPTGGGYTF. The CDR3 nucleotides read TGTGCCAGCAGTGCCCCGACAGGGGGTGGCTACACCTTC.

The chain combines TRBV7-9 with TRBJ2-7; the match to TRBD2 covers 12 bases. V lost 6 bases, J lost 2 bases, and 8 bases stayed unmatched. The length of the CDR3 is 16 residues. Germline CDR1 SEHNR, CDR2 FQNEAQ (reference sequence). CDR3 in amino acids: CASSQPTSGSAYEQYF. The CDR3 coding sequence is TGTGCCAGCAGTCAACCGACTAGCGGGAGTGCCTACGAGCAGTACTTC.

This sequence joins TRBV20-1 and TRBJ1-1; 8 bases match TRBD1. Per germline, CDR1 DFQATT and CDR2 SNEGSKA (reference sequence). The CDR3 has 15 amino acids. The V segment lost 2 bases and the J segment 1 base; nucleotides outside the gene matches: 6. CDR3 in amino acids: CSARKGQGENTEAFF. The CDR3 region has the DNA TGCAGTGCTAGAAAAGGACAGGGAGAGAACACTGAAGCTTTCTTT.

CDR3 in amino acids: CAKRRGLLHF. Here the CDR3 DNA reads TGTGCCAAAAGGCGTGGGTTACTCCACTTT. The V gene is TRBV19, the J gene TRBJ1-6, with D unresolved. This CDR3 is built from 10 residues. Per germline, CDR1 LNHDA and CDR2 SQIVND (reference sequence). Deletions cut 10 bases from V and 16 bases from J, with 14 bases between.

This clonotype was seen ten or more times. The chain has TRBV5-1 and TRBJ2-2, with D hard to call. Trimming pared 0 bases from V and 4 bases from J, leaving 7 bases between. The CDR3 totals 14 residues. CDR1 and CDR2 (germline): SGHRS, YFSETQ. The CDR3: CASSLELVTGELFF. The CDR3 DNA sequence: TGCGCCAGCAGCTTGGAGTTGGTCACCGGGGAGCTGTTTTTT.

Notes on this clonotype: An end of the junction does not agree with germline; a read error may underlie this. The V call is TRBV28, the J call TRBJ1-6, with D hard to call. Germline CDR1 and CDR2: MDHEN and SYDVKM. This CDR3 contains 13 residues. The CDR3 region is CANSLRDNSPLHF. In nucleotides, the CDR3 is TGTGCCAACAGTTTAAGGGATAATTCACCCCTCCACTTT.

In the case of this clonotype: A much larger clone differs from this one at a single base, so this may be a read error. The conserved closing phenylalanine or tryptophan is absent in this CDR3, likely reflecting a read error. V and J are TRBV6-2 or TRBV6-3 and TRBJ2-7; TRBD1 is a possible D gene (6 bases). The germline V gene has CDR1 MNHEY and CDR2 SVGEGT. V lost 6 bases to trimming and J lost 2 bases, with 17 bases between them. The CDR3 length is 15 residues. The CDR3 sequence: CASSPSGDLPYEQYL. In DNA, the CDR3 is TGTGCCAGCAGCCCCTCAGGGGACCTCCCCTACGAGCAGTACCTC.

This clonotype was counted at least ten times. V usage is TRBV7-2 and J usage is TRBJ1-2, with unresolved D. The CDR3 contains 13 residues. V was pared by 1 base and J by 5 bases, with 8 bases between. Germline-derived CDR1 and CDR2 are SGHTA and FQGNSA. CDR3: CASSLDGPYGYTF. The CDR3 DNA sequence: TGTGCCAGCAGCTTAGACGGCCCTTATGGCTACACCTTC.

Regarding this clonotype: A much larger clone differs from this one at a single base, so this may be a read error. The V call is TRBV7-9, the J call TRBJ1-2; no firm D call. CDR1 is SEHNR and CDR2 is FQNEAQ in the germline V gene (reference sequence). This CDR3 contains 13 residues. CDR3 coding DNA: TGTGCCAGCAGCGCCCCAGGTACCTATGGCCACACCTTC. Amino acid sequence: CASSAPGTYGHTF.

This rearrangement joins TRBV9 to TRBJ1-1; D is possibly TRBD1 (6 bases). In germline, CDR1 is SGDLS, CDR2 YYNGEE. The CDR3 totals 15 residues. V lost 5 bases to trimming and J lost 3 bases, with 17 bases between them. CDR3 loop: CASSLNVGADTEAFF. The CDR3 DNA reads TGTGCCAGCAGTTTAAACGTGGGGGCGGACACTGAAGCTTTCTTT.